This T cell receptor (beta chain) was retrieved from a study of vaccination and CD4 T cells after COVID-19. Across the whole study: Six males and four females, two Hispanic, made up the convalescents. Control cultures, each given a CEFX pool, an HIV-1 Nef pool, or no peptide, were included.

Turning to this clonotype: Antigen specificity is unknown.

Germline CDR1 is SGHNT and CDR2 is YENEEA. Trimming stripped 5 bases from V and 2 bases from J, with 12 bases between. The CDR3 spans 14 residues. Documented treatment: roughly ten-day PBMC culture with coronavirus spike peptide pools or control peptides (ViraFEST assay). ViraFEST used peptide pools to expand antigen-specific T cells before TCR sequencing. Scientists ran DNA taken from cultured CD4+ T cells through the Oncomine TCR Beta short-read assay for sequencing. A single record per CDR3 protein comes from TCRdb applying MiXCR to the PCR reads. The data show about 20,000 distinct CDR3 sequences, roughly 70% seen once.

This receptor was obtained from a human donor who had recovered from COVID-19. The sequenced sample was CD4+ T cells from blood, cultured in vitro. The rearrangement uses TRBV11-3 and TRBJ1-1; D perhaps matches TRBD1 (5 bases). DNA for the CDR3: TGTGCCAGCAGCCTGAGGCAGGGAAACACTGAAGCTTTCTTT. This encodes CASSLRQGNTEAFF.